A selection of T cell receptor beta chains follows, all from one sample in a study of cytomegalovirus exposure and HLA in healthy donors. Repertoires were generated with immunoSEQ multiplex PCR, while TCRdb's copy carries only in-frame clones and drops some. This table holds about 150,000 clones, approximately 80% found once. The specimen was PBMCs. Receptors were obtained from a man aged 30-40 years in good health and CMV-seronegative. Each CDR3 is given with its conserved first and last residue. The D gene is left open where the match is weak. The size of a clone is reported for some rows only, either as once, few or many, or as a class for expanded clones.

CDR3,DNA,V,size,D,J
CASSRAGDGYNEQFF,TGTGCCAGCAGTCGGGCGGGGGACGGCTACAATGAGCAGTTCTTC,TRBV5-5,.,TRBD2,TRBJ2-1
CASSGGTRNQETQYF,TGTGCCAGCAGCGGGGGGACGCGTAACCAGGAGACCCAGTACTTC,TRBV7-9,once,.,TRBJ2-5
CASSVQPGQGAYEQYF,TGTGCCAGCAGCGTACAACCGGGACAGGGAGCCTACGAGCAGTACTTC,TRBV9,.,TRBD1,TRBJ2-7
CASSPQRELLTDTQYF,TGTGCCAGCTCACCCCAGCGGGAGTTGTTAACAGATACGCAGTATTTT,TRBV18,.,TRBD2,TRBJ2-3
CANRAGNYGYTF,TGCGCCAACAGGGCCGGGAACTATGGCTACACCTTC,TRBV5-1,.,.,TRBJ1-2
CASMNQRGLGTEAFF,TGTGCCAGCATGAATCAAAGAGGGTTAGGTACTGAAGCTTTCTTT,TRBV7-9,.,.,TRBJ1-1
CASSPEVYNEQFF,TGTGCCAGCAGCCCCGAGGTCTACAATGAGCAGTTCTTC,TRBV5-4,.,.,TRBJ2-1
CATSRVSGRADTQYF,TGTGCCACCAGCAGAGTATCAGGGAGGGCAGATACGCAGTATTTT,TRBV15,once,TRBD2,TRBJ2-3
CASSLVGHEQYF,TGTGCCAGCAGTTTGGTTGGCCACGAGCAGTACTTC,TRBV7-6,.,.,TRBJ2-7
CAWSPPGYTEAFF,TGTGCCTGGAGCCCCCCCGGGTACACTGAAGCTTTCTTT,TRBV30,.,.,TRBJ1-1
CASRGQGDYGYTF,TGTGCCAGCAGGGGCCAGGGCGACTATGGCTACACCTTC,TRBV28,.,.,TRBJ1-2
CASSKSGTEAFF,TGTGCCAGTAGTAAATCAGGCACTGAAGCTTTCTTT,TRBV19,few,.,TRBJ1-1
CASSLAYGGDGYTF,TGCGCCAGCAGCTTGGCCTACGGGGGTGATGGCTACACCTTC,TRBV5-1,.,.,TRBJ1-2
CASNLGPAANTGELFF,TGCGCCAGCAATCTCGGTCCGGCGGCGAACACCGGGGAGCTGTTTTTT,TRBV5-1,.,.,TRBJ2-2
CASSKGVGRGKTTEAFF,TGTGCCAGCAGCAAAGGGGTGGGCAGGGGGAAGACGACTGAAGCTTTCTTT,TRBV21-1,.,.,TRBJ1-1
CASSAKAGANTGELFF,TGTGCCAGCAGCGCCAAAGCGGGAGCGAACACCGGGGAGCTGTTTTTT,TRBV5-4,few,TRBD2,TRBJ2-2
CAILGGAGETQYF,TGTGCCATTCTGGGAGGGGCTGGCGAGACCCAGTACTTC,TRBV28,.,TRBD2,TRBJ2-5
CASRYRGFRPQHF,TGTGCCAGCAGGTACAGGGGTTTTCGGCCCCAGCATTTT,TRBV2,.,TRBD1,TRBJ1-5
CASSPSTSEWSTDTQYF,TGTGCTAGCAGCCCCTCGACTAGCGAGTGGAGCACAGATACGCAGTATTTT,TRBV7-7,.,TRBD2,TRBJ2-3
CASSLNGNRTPTGYTF,TGCGCCAGCAGCTTAAACGGCAACAGGACCCCGACGGGCTACACCTTC,TRBV5-1,.,.,TRBJ1-2
CASSRPGERVEQFF,TGCGCCAGCAGCCGCCCAGGAGAGAGGGTTGAGCAGTTCTTC,TRBV4-3,few,.,TRBJ2-1
CASSPPGLASHEQYF,TGTGCCAGCTCACCACCGGGACTAGCATCCCACGAGCAGTACTTC,TRBV18,.,TRBD2,TRBJ2-7